This T cell receptor beta chain was observed in a study of blood T cell repertoires in COVID-19. As for the study in general: Material from acute and convalescent COVID-19 was sourced from the United States, Italy and Spain. Nucleic acid was either cDNA or gDNA, and it came from T cells, B-cell-depleted T cells, or PBMCs.

The sample holds one count of this clone. In the source study's methods: Estimation of nucleated cell counts relied on the amplification of reference gene primers. This table comes from immunoSEQ multiplex PCR, and its TCRdb copy is limited to in-frame clones, with some not included. Clone size and V and J calls were adopted from that table, with D and trimming inferred from the DNA. This table holds 68,000 or so clones, roughly nine tenths found once. CDR1 is LGHDT and CDR2 is YNNKEL in the germline V gene (reference sequence). The ends were cut back, 4 bases at V and 9 bases at J, with 16 bases in the middle. The length of the CDR3 is 14 residues.

The sample was peripheral blood. The source is a man aged 50 to 60 with active COVID-19. V is TRBV3-1 (or the pseudogene TRBV3-2) and J is TRBJ2-1; D may be TRBD1 (6 bases). The CDR3 protein is CASSPTWGQGEQFF. The CDR3 DNA reads as TGTGCCAGCAGCCCCACTTGGGGGCAGGGTGAGCAGTTCTTC.